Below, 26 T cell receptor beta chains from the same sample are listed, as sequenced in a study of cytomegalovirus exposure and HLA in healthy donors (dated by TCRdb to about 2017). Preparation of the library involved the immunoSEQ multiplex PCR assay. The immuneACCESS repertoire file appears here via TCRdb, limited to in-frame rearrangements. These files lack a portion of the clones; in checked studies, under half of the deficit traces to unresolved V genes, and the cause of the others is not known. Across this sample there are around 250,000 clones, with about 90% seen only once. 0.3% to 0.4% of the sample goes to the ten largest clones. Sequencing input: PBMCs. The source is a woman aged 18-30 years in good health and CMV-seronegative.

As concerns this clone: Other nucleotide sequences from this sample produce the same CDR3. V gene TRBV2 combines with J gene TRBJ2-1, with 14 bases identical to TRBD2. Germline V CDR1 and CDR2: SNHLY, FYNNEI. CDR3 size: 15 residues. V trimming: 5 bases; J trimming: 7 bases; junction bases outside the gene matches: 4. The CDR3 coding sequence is TGTGCCAGCAGTCGACTAGCGGGGGGGCCGAATGAGCAGTTCTTC. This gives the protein CASSRLAGGPNEQFF.

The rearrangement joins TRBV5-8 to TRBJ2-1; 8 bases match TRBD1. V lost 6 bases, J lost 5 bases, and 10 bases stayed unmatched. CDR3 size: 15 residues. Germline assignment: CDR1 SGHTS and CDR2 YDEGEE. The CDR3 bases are TGTGCCAGCACAGACCGGGACAGGAGAAACAATGAGCAGTTCTTC. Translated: CASTDRDRRNNEQFF.

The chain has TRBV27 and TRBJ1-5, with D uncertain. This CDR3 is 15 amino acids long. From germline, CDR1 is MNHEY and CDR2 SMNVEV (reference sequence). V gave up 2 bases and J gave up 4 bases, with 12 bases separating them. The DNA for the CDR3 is TGTGCCAGCAGTTTACTTGGAAGCGTAAATCAGCCCCAGCATTTT. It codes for CASSLLGSVNQPQHF.

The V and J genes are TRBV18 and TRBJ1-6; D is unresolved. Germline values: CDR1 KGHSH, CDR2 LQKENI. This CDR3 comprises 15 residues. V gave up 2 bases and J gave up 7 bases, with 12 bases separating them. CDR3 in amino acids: CASSPGTGWNSPLHF. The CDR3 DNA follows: TGTGCCAGCTCACCAGGTACGGGTTGGAATTCACCCCTCCACTTT.

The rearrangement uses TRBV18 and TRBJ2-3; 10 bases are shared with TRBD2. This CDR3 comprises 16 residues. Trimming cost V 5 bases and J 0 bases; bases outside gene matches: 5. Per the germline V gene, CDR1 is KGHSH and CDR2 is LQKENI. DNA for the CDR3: TGTGCCAGCTCATCAAGAGCGGGGGGGAGCACAGATACGCAGTATTTT. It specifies CASSSRAGGSTDTQYF.

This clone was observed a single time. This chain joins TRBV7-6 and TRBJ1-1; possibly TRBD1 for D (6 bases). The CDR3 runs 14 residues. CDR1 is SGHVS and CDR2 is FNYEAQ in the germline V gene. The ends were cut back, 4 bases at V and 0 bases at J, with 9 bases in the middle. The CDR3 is CASSSGQMNTEAFF. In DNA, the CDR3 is TGTGCCAGCAGCTCGGGACAAATGAACACTGAAGCTTTCTTT.

The CDR3 DNA reads TGCGCCAGCAGCTCCTACGGAGACACCGGGGAGCTGTTTTTT. Amino acid sequence: CASSSYGDTGELFF. The J gene is TRBJ2-2, the V gene TRBV5-1; D gene uncertain. The V gene lost 3 bases and the J gene lost 3 bases, with 9 bases spanning the gap. CDR1 is SGHRS, CDR2 YFSETQ, per germline. The CDR3 has 14 residues.

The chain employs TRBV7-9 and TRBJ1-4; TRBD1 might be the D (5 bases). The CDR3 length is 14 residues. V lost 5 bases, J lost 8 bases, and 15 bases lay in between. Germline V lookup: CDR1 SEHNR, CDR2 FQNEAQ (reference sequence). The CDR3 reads CASSQGRVEEKLFF. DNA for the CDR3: TGTGCCAGCAGCCAGGGCAGGGTAGAAGAAAAACTGTTTTTT. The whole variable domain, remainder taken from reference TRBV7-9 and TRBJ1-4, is DTGVSQNPRHKITKRGQNVTFRCDPISEHNRLYWYRQTLGQGPEFLTYFQNEAQLEKSRLLSDRFSAERPKGSFSTLEIQRTEQGDSAMYLCASSQGRVEEKLFFGSGTQLSVL.

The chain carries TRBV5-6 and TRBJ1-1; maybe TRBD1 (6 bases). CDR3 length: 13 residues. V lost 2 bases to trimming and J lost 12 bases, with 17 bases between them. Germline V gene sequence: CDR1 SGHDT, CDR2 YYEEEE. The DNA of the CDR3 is TGTGCCAGCAGCTTTTTGGTGGGAGGGACAACTTTCTTT. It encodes CASSFLVGGTTFF. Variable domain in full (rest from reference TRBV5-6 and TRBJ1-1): DAGVTQSPTHLIKTRGQQVTLRCSPKSGHDTVSWYQQALGQGPQFIFQYYEEEERQRGNFPDRFSGHQFPNYSSELNVNALLLGDSALYLCASSFLVGGTTFFGQGTRLTVV.

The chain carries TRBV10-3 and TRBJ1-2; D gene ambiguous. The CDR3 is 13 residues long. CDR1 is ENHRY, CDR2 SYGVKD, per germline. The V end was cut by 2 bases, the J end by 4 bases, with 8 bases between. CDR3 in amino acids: CAISEGTAYGYTF. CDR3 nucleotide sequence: TGTGCCATCAGTGAGGGTACAGCCTATGGCTACACCTTC.

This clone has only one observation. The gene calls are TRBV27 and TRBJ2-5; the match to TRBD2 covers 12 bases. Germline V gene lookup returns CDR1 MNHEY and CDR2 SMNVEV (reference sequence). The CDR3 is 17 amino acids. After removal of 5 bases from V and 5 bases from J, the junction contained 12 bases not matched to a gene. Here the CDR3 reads CASSPTSGGPLWETQYF. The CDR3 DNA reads TGTGCCAGCAGTCCAACTAGCGGGGGGCCCCTGTGGGAGACCCAGTACTTC.

The CDR3 is CASSLSLGLQETQYF. CDR3 DNA sequence: TGTGCCAGCAGCTTATCCCTGGGACTCCAAGAGACCCAGTACTTC. The rearrangement joins TRBV7-9 to TRBJ2-5, with D possibly being TRBD2 (6 bases). Germline lookup yields CDR1 SEHNR and CDR2 FQNEAQ (reference sequence). Deletions cut 2 bases from V and 1 base from J, with 11 bases between. This CDR3 contains 15 residues.

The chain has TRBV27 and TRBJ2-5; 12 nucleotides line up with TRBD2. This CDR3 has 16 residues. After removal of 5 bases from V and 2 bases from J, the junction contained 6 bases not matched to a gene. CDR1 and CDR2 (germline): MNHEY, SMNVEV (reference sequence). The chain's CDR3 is CASSPGTSGSQETQYF. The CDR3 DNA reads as TGTGCCAGCAGTCCAGGGACTAGCGGGTCGCAAGAGACCCAGTACTTC.

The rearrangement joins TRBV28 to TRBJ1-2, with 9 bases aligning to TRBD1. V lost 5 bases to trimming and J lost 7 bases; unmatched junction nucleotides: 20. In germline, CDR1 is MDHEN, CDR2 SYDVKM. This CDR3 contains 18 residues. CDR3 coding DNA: TGTGCCAGCAGTAGGGACAGGGAAGGTTGGAGGCACGAGGGTGGCTACACCTTC. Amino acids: CASSRDREGWRHEGGYTF.

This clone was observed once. The CDR3 DNA follows: TGTGCCAGCAGCCGCGACAGGGCTACCAATGAGCAGTTCTTC. Translating it yields CASSRDRATNEQFF. The genes are TRBV11-2 and TRBJ2-1; TRBD1 matches at 7 bases. V was clipped by 5 bases and J by 6 bases; unmatched bases: 7. CDR3 size: 14 residues. In germline, CDR1 is SGHAT, CDR2 FQNNGV.

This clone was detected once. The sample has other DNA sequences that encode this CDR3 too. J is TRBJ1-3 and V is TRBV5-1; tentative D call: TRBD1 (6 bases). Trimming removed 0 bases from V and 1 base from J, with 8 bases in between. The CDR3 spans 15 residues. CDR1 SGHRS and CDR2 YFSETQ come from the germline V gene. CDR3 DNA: TGCGCCAGCAGCTTGGATCAGGGGTCTGGAAACACCATATATTTT. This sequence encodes CASSLDQGSGNTIYF.

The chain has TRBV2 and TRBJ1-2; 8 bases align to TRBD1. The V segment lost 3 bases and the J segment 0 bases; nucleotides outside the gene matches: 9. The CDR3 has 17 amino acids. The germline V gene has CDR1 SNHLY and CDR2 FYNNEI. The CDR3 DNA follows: TGTGCCAGCAGTGAGAACAGGGGGGTCCCCTCTAACTATGGCTACACCTTC. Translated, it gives CASSENRGVPSNYGYTF.

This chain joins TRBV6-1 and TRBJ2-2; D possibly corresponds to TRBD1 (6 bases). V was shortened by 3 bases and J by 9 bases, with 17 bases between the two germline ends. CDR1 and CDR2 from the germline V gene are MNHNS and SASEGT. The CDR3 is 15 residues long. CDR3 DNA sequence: TGTGCCAGCAGTGATGGCACAGGGAGTGTCCGGGAGCTGTTTTTT. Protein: CASSDGTGSVRELFF.

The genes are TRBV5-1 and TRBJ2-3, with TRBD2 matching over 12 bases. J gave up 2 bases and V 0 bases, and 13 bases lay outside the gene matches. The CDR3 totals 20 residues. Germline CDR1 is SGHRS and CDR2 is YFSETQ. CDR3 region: CASSLGSSGGAGMITDTQYF. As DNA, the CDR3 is TGCGCCAGCAGCTTGGGATCTAGCGGGGGGGCTGGTATGATCACAGATACGCAGTATTTT.

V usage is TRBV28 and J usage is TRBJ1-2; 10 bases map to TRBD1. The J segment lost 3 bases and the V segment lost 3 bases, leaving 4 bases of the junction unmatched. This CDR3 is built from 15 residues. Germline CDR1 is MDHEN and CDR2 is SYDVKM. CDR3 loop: CASSFSGTGDYGYTF. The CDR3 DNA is TGTGCCAGCAGTTTTAGTGGGACAGGGGACTATGGCTACACCTTC.

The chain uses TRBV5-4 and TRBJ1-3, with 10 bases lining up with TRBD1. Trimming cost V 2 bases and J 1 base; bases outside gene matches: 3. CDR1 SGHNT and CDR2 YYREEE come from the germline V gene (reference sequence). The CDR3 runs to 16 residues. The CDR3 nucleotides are TGTGCCAGCAGCTTATGGGACAGGGGATCTGGAAACACCATATATTTT. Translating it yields CASSLWDRGSGNTIYF.

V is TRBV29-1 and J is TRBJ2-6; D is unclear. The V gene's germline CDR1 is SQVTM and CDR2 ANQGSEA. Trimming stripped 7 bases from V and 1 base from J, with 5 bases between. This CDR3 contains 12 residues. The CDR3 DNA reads TGCAGCGCAAAATCTGGGGCCAACGTCCTGACTTTC. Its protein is CSAKSGANVLTF.

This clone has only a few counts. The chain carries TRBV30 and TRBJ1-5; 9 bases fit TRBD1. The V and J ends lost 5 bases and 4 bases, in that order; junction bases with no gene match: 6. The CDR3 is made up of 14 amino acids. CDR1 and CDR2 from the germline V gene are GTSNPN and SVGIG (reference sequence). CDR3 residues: CAWRGQGFNQPQHF. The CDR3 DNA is TGTGCCTGGCGGGGACAGGGCTTTAATCAGCCCCAGCATTTT.

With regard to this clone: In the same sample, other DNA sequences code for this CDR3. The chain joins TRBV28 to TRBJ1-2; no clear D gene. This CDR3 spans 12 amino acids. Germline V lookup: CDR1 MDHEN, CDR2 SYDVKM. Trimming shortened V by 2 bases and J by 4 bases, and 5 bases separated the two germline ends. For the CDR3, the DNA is TGTGCCAGCAGTTTACCCGGCTATGGCTACACCTTC. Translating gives CASSLPGYGYTF.

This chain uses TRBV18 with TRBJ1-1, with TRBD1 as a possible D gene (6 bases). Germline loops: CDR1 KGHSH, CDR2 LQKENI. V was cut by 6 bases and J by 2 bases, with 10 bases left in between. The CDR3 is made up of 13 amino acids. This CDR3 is CASSLDSNTEAFF. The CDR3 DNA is TGTGCCAGCTCCCTGGACAGTAACACTGAAGCTTTCTTT.

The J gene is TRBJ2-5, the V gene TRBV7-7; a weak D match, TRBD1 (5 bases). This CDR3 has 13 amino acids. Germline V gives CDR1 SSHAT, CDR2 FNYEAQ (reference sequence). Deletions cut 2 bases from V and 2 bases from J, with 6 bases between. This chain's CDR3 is CASSLRQQETQYF. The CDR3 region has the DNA TGTGCCAGCAGCTTAAGACAGCAAGAGACCCAGTACTTC.